This TCR beta chain was recovered during a study of T cell repertoires in cytomegalovirus infection. The CDR3 spans 13 residues. The ends were cut back, 5 bases at V and 8 bases at J, with 13 bases in the middle. In TCRdb, the reads were re-called with MiXCR into one record per CDR3 protein. The sample yields around 800,000 distinct CDR3 sequences, 32% seen once. This clonotype was counted between two and nine times. Its antigen remains unidentified. Material: cultured CD8+ T cells from PBMCs, obtained from culture after CMV antigen stimulation. The V gene is TRBV12-3 or TRBV12-4, the J gene TRBJ2-1; D call uncertain. The TCR originated in a human donor in good health (CMV status not recorded). Some clones in this sample may be carry-over from other donors' samples. CDR3 nucleotide sequence: TGTGCCAGCAGTCCCCTCCTGCGCTATGAGCAGTTCTTC. Residues: CASSPLLRYEQFF.